The 24 T cell receptor beta chains below come from one sample, sequenced in a study of control samples from healthy donors and cancer patients (TCRdb year 2020). The method behind the library was the immunoSEQ multiplex PCR assay. The table was pulled from immuneACCESS by TCRdb, which kept in-frame rearrangements only. Such tables lose some clones; where checked, under half of the loss comes from unresolved V genes, and the rest has no known cause. Here the sample has over 100,000 clones; approximately 92% occur a single time. 2.5% to 3% of the sample is in the top ten clones. The sequenced sample was blood. All receptors derive from a man aged 40-49 years in good health.

The chain employs TRBV5-4 and TRBJ2-7; 16 bases align to TRBD2. The CDR3 is 15 amino acids. CDR1 and CDR2 (germline): SGHNT, YYREEE (reference sequence). Trimming cost V 3 bases and J 7 bases; bases outside gene matches: 4. CDR3 bases: TGTGCCAGCAGCTCGCCGGGACTAGCGGGGGGGGAGCAGTACTTC. Translating gives CASSSPGLAGGEQYF.

This clone was seen a single time. The rearrangement joins TRBV21-1 to TRBJ2-7; the table's D call TRBD1 went unverified against the DNA. TRBV21-1 is shown as a pseudogene. The CDR3 has 17 amino acids. The CDR3 is CASSKILTRAGEYEQYF. The DNA of the CDR3 is TGTGCCAGCAGCAAAATCTTAACCCGGGCAGGGGAGTACGAGCAGTACTTC.

The V call is TRBV5-1, the J call TRBJ2-5; D is possibly TRBD1 (5 bases). CDR3 length: 15 residues. Trimming took off 0 bases at V and 1 base at J, with 10 bases between the two ends. Germline assignment: CDR1 SGHRS and CDR2 YFSETQ. The CDR3 DNA follows: TGCGCCAGCAGCTTGGGGGCAGGGCGCCAAGAGACCCAGTACTTC. This codes for CASSLGAGRQETQYF.

This clone was seen a handful of times. In DNA, the CDR3 is TGTGCCAGCAGTGTAGCGACGAGGGATACGCAGTATTTT. Its translation: CASSVATRDTQYF. This sequence joins TRBV2 and TRBJ2-3; perhaps TRBD2 as D (5 bases). V was clipped by 4 bases and J by 6 bases, with 11 bases between them. The germline gives CDR1 SNHLY, CDR2 FYNNEI. This CDR3 has 13 residues. The whole variable domain, filled in from reference TRBV2 and TRBJ2-3, reads EPEVTQTPSHQVTQMGQEVILRCVPISNHLYFYWYRQILGQKVEFLVSFYNNEISEKSEIFDDQFSVERPDGSNFTLKIRSTKLEDSAMYFCASSVATRDTQYFGPGTRLTVL.

The chain couples TRBV18 to TRBJ2-3; D tentatively fits TRBD1 or TRBD2 (5 bases each). CDR1 is KGHSH and CDR2 is LQKENI in the germline V gene. V shed 3 bases and J shed 3 bases, with 19 bases lying between them. The CDR3 consists of 17 residues. The CDR3, as DNA: TGTGCCAGCTCACCTCCCGGGTCGGGGCTTGGGACAGATACGCAGTATTTT. Translation gives CASSPPGSGLGTDTQYF. Filled out from reference TRBV18 and TRBJ2-3, the complete variable domain reads NAGVMQNPRHLVRRRGQEARLRCSPMKGHSHVYWYRQLPEEGLKFMVYLQKENIIDESGMPKERFSAEFPKEGPSILRIQQVVRGDSAAYFCASSPPGSGLGTDTQYFGPGTRLTVL.

The chain has TRBV18 and TRBJ2-1, with D perhaps TRBD1 or TRBD2 (6 bases each). The germline V gene encodes CDR1 KGHSH and CDR2 LQKENI. The ends were cut back, 0 bases at V and 4 bases at J, with 13 bases in the middle. This CDR3 comprises 16 residues. This chain's CDR3 is CASSPPNGGPYNEQFF. The DNA for the CDR3 is TGTGCCAGCTCACCACCGAACGGGGGCCCATACAATGAGCAGTTCTTC.

The table lists this clone with a count of one. The chain couples TRBV5-1 to TRBJ2-3; D is undetermined. CDR1 and CDR2 (germline): SGHRS, YFSETQ. The CDR3 has 15 amino acids. Trimming shortened V by 0 bases and J by 6 bases, and 14 bases separated the two germline ends. CDR3 residues: CASSLVLGNSDTQYF. The CDR3 bases are TGCGCCAGCAGCTTGGTCCTGGGGAATTCGGATACGCAGTATTTT.

CDR3 in amino acids: CASSTLGLGLETQYF. In DNA form, the CDR3 reads TGTGCCAGTAGTACCCTTGGACTAGGTTTAGAGACCCAGTACTTC. The chain uses TRBV19 and TRBJ2-5, with 7 bases lining up with TRBD2. The germline CDR1 and CDR2 sequences are LNHDA and SQIVND (reference sequence). The CDR3 sequence is 15 residues long. V gave up 4 bases and J gave up 4 bases; unmatched junction bases: 9.

The genes are TRBV7-2 and TRBJ2-5; D may be TRBD2 (6 bases). The CDR3 is 15 residues long. V shed 0 bases and J shed 2 bases, with 10 bases lying between them. Per the germline V gene, CDR1 is SGHTA and CDR2 is FQGNSA. The CDR3 here is CASSLAAGKQETQYF. The CDR3, as DNA: TGTGCCAGCAGCTTAGCTGCGGGGAAGCAAGAGACCCAGTACTTC.

This clone was detected only once. V usage is TRBV3-1 (or the pseudogene TRBV3-2) and J usage is TRBJ2-3, with TRBD2 matching over 8 bases. The CDR3 runs to 17 residues. Germline CDR1 is LGHDT and CDR2 is YNNKEL (reference sequence). V lost 1 base, J lost 0 bases, and 6 bases stayed unmatched. CDR3 protein: CASSQALAGPSTDTQYF. In DNA form, the CDR3 reads TGTGCCAGCAGCCAAGCATTAGCGGGGCCTAGCACAGATACGCAGTATTTT.

The genes are TRBV6-6 and TRBJ2-7; a weak D match, TRBD2 (5 bases). Germline values: CDR1 MNHNY, CDR2 SVGAGI (reference sequence). This CDR3 region has 15 residues. V was clipped by 0 bases and J by 0 bases, with 9 bases between them. The CDR3 protein is CASSYSGDSSYEQYF. The CDR3 DNA is TGTGCCAGCAGTTACTCCGGGGATTCCTCCTACGAGCAGTACTTC.

The chain links TRBV5-1 to TRBJ1-4, with TRBD1 matching 7 bases. The ends lost 0 bases at V and 6 bases at J; junction bases unmatched: 5. Germline CDR1 and CDR2: SGHRS and YFSETQ. The CDR3 length is 15 residues. The CDR3 bases are TGCGCCAGCAGCTTGGCGGGCAGGGGGTATGAAAAACTGTTTTTT. Translated: CASSLAGRGYEKLFF.

V usage is TRBV7-9 and J usage is TRBJ2-7; a weak D match, TRBD1 (6 bases). The CDR3 spans 15 residues. V lost 7 bases and J 2 bases, leaving 18 bases between the germline ends. Germline-derived CDR1 and CDR2 are SEHNR and FQNEAQ (reference sequence). As DNA, the CDR3 is TGTGCCAGCACCACTCTCCTAGGACAGACCTACGAGCAGTACTTC. Translation: CASTTLLGQTYEQYF.

CDR3 protein: CASSGTSGKLEETQYF. The CDR3 DNA reads TGCGCCAGCAGCGGGACTAGCGGTAAATTGGAAGAGACCCAGTACTTC. The V call is TRBV5-1, the J call TRBJ2-5; 11 positions match TRBD2. The CDR3 extends over 16 amino acids. The junction had 8 bases not matched to a gene; V was cut back by 4 bases and J by 3 bases. Germline V lookup: CDR1 SGHRS, CDR2 YFSETQ.

The rearrangement joins TRBV5-6 to TRBJ2-7; no clear D. Germline CDR1 SGHDT, CDR2 YYEEEE. The CDR3 extends over 11 amino acids. V was pared by 4 bases and J by 3 bases, with 5 bases between. In DNA, the CDR3 is TGTGCCAGCAGCCGTGACTACGAGCAGTACTTC. This codes for CASSRDYEQYF.

In this sample, this clone turned up a few times. The gene calls are TRBV3-1 (or the pseudogene TRBV3-2) and TRBJ1-5; D is possibly TRBD1 (5 bases). The CDR3 totals 13 residues. Between the trimmed V and J ends, which lost 3 bases and 4 bases, there was a span of 7 bases. In germline, CDR1 is LGHDT, CDR2 YNNKEL (reference sequence). CDR3: CASSHRVNQPQHF. The CDR3 DNA reads as TGTGCCAGCAGCCACAGGGTAAATCAGCCCCAGCATTTT.

The chain uses TRBV24-1 and TRBJ1-5; D is uncertain. Per the germline V gene, CDR1 is KGHDR and CDR2 is SFDVKD. The CDR3 loop spans 22 amino acids. Trimming removed 5 bases from V and 0 bases from J, with 31 bases in between. The chain's CDR3 is CATSGISVKVAVCVCSNQPQHF. CDR3 DNA: TGTGCCACCAGTGGGATTTCGGTAAAGGTTGCCGTTTGCGTGTGTAGCAATCAGCCCCAGCATTTT.

The gene calls are TRBV9 and TRBJ1-5, with no clear D. This CDR3 spans 13 amino acids. The germline V gene encodes CDR1 SGDLS and CDR2 YYNGEE. The germline V and J ends were trimmed by 1 base and 4 bases, with 6 bases remaining between them. CDR3 loop: CASSVWGNQPQHF. CDR3 in DNA: TGTGCCAGCAGCGTATGGGGAAATCAGCCCCAGCATTTT.

The CDR3 protein is CASSIRGANTGELFF. CDR3 sequence (DNA): TGTGCCAGTAGTATCCGGGGGGCGAACACCGGGGAGCTGTTTTTT. This chain joins TRBV19 and TRBJ2-2, with 7 bases fitting TRBD2. The CDR3 length is 15 residues. Germline V lookup: CDR1 LNHDA, CDR2 SQIVND (reference sequence). Trimming took 3 bases from V and 0 from J; bases not matched to a gene: 1.

The chain has TRBV5-1 and TRBJ1-1, with 10 bases that match TRBD1. Germline V lookup: CDR1 SGHRS, CDR2 YFSETQ. Germline trimming cut 7 bases from V and 6 bases from J; bases unmatched to any gene: 6. This CDR3 region has 13 residues. The CDR3 region has the DNA TGCGCCAGCGCTACGGACAGGGGGGCTGAAGCTTTCTTT. Amino acids: CASATDRGAEAFF.

V gene TRBV6-6 combines with J gene TRBJ1-2, with 7 bases identical to TRBD1. The ends lost 7 bases at V and 5 bases at J; junction bases unmatched: 7. Germline CDR1 MNHNY, CDR2 SVGAGI (reference sequence). The CDR3 has 13 residues. This CDR3 reads CASNRQGPYGYTF. The CDR3 coding sequence is TGTGCCAGCAACCGACAGGGCCCGTATGGCTACACCTTC.

This chain uses TRBV11-2 with TRBJ2-5; 14 nucleotides align to TRBD2. This CDR3 region has 16 residues. Trimming removed 4 bases from V and 5 bases from J; junction bases left unmatched: 6. Germline CDR1 reads SGHAT; CDR2 reads FQNNGV. CDR3: CASSSGGLAGVETQYF. DNA of the CDR3: TGTGCCAGCAGCTCCGGGGGACTAGCGGGGGTGGAGACCCAGTACTTC.

The CDR3 bases are TGCGCCAGCAGCTGGGCCAGCGATTCCTACGAGCAGTACTTC. Translated, it gives CASSWASDSYEQYF. The chain combines TRBV5-1 with TRBJ2-7; D not resolved. The ends were cut back, 3 bases at V and 1 base at J, with 11 bases in the middle. Germline V lookup: CDR1 SGHRS, CDR2 YFSETQ. The CDR3 loop spans 14 amino acids.

V usage is TRBV5-1 and J usage is TRBJ2-7; D possibly matches TRBD1 or TRBD2 (5 bases each). Germline assignment: CDR1 SGHRS and CDR2 YFSETQ. V lost 0 bases and J 7 bases, leaving 14 bases between the germline ends. The length of the CDR3 is 14 residues. The CDR3 sequence: CASSLERGRGEQYF. The CDR3 nucleotides read TGCGCCAGCAGCTTGGAGAGGGGACGCGGAGAGCAGTACTTC.